One and the same sample provided the 26 T cell receptor beta chains below, sequenced in a study of blood T cell repertoires in COVID-19 (TCRdb year 2020). The library was obtained by the immunoSEQ multiplex PCR assay. The immuneACCESS repertoire file appears here via TCRdb, limited to in-frame rearrangements. These files lack a portion of the clones; in checked studies, under half of the deficit traces to unresolved V genes, and the cause of the others is not known. Across this sample there are about 130,000 clones, with more than 75% seen only once. The ten largest make up 11% of the sample. The source material was peripheral blood. These receptors all stem from a man aged 60-69 years who had recovered from COVID-19.

This clone appeared once. This rearrangement joins TRBV18 to TRBJ2-3; 11 bases are shared with TRBD2. This CDR3 is 16 amino acids long. The V gene's germline CDR1 is KGHSH and CDR2 LQKENI. V shed 0 bases, J shed 4 bases, and the junction held 3 bases outside the gene matches. This CDR3 is CASSPPLAGEADTQYF. CDR3 coding DNA: TGTGCCAGCTCACCACCACTAGCGGGAGAAGCAGATACGCAGTATTTT. Complete variable domain (other parts from reference TRBV18 and TRBJ2-3): NAGVMQNPRHLVRRRGQEARLRCSPMKGHSHVYWYRQLPEEGLKFMVYLQKENIIDESGMPKERFSAEFPKEGPSILRIQQVVRGDSAAYFCASSPPLAGEADTQYFGPGTRLTVL.

The gene calls are TRBV4-1 and TRBJ1-4, with 9 bases identical to TRBD1. The CDR3 is 15 residues long. Germline V gene lookup returns CDR1 MGHRA and CDR2 YSYEKL. The V gene end was trimmed by 0 bases and the J gene end by 7 bases; junction bases not matched to a gene: 3. CDR3 amino acids: CASSQEGQGFEKLFF. The CDR3 region has the DNA TGCGCCAGCAGCCAAGAGGGACAGGGTTTTGAAAAACTGTTTTTT.

Comments on this clone: The germline gene is not matched at one end of the junction; a read error may be the cause. Here the CDR3 reads CAWSTGTGRVF. In DNA, the CDR3 is TGTGCCTGGAGTACCGGGACAGGCAGGGTTTTC. The V gene is TRBV30, the J gene TRBJ1-2; 8 nucleotides line up with TRBD1. CDR3 length: 11 residues. Germline-derived CDR1 and CDR2 are GTSNPN and SVGIG (reference sequence).

V gene TRBV28 combines with J gene TRBJ1-2, with TRBD1 identical over 9 bases. Unmatched junction bases numbered 3, after V lost 6 bases and J lost 4 bases. The CDR3 spans 13 residues. The germline gives CDR1 MDHEN, CDR2 SYDVKM. In DNA form, the CDR3 reads TGTGCCAGCAGGGAGACAGGGGGCTATGGCTACACCTTC. Its translation is CASRETGGYGYTF.

The chain uses TRBV9 and TRBJ1-4; possible D gene TRBD1, 5 bases. The V end lost 0 bases, the J end lost 7 bases, and 10 bases lay between the germline ends. The CDR3 loop spans 14 amino acids. From germline, CDR1 is SGDLS and CDR2 YYNGEE. CDR3 sequence: CASSVGGWGEKLFF. The DNA of the CDR3 is TGTGCCAGCAGCGTAGGGGGCTGGGGTGAAAAACTGTTTTTT.

This clone was seen more than once but under ten times. CDR3 region: CASSDTGGTYNEQFF. CDR3 DNA sequence: TGTGCCAGTAGTGATACAGGGGGCACCTACAATGAGCAGTTCTTC. V usage is TRBV19 and J usage is TRBJ2-1, with 9 nucleotides matching TRBD1. Trimming cost V 5 bases and J 2 bases; bases outside gene matches: 4. Germline values: CDR1 LNHDA, CDR2 SQIVND (reference sequence). The CDR3 contains 15 residues.

The chain employs TRBV5-4 and TRBJ1-2; 7 nucleotides match TRBD1. Germline CDR1 SGHNT, CDR2 YYREEE (reference sequence). The length of the CDR3 is 15 residues. The junction had 9 bases not matched to a gene; V was cut back by 4 bases and J by 3 bases. For the CDR3, the DNA is TGTGCCAGCAGCATCCGGGACAGAAGACACTATGGCTACACCTTC. Protein product: CASSIRDRRHYGYTF.

Only one count was recorded for this clone. This chain uses TRBV19 with TRBJ1-5; D not certain. The V and J ends lost 2 bases and 0 bases respectively, with 5 bases between them. Germline lookup yields CDR1 LNHDA and CDR2 SQIVND (reference sequence). The CDR3 contains 14 residues. The CDR3 loop is CASSIRVSNQPQHF. As DNA, the CDR3 is TGTGCCAGTAGTATACGGGTTAGCAATCAGCCCCAGCATTTT.

The chain is built from TRBV5-1 and TRBJ2-3, with 10 nucleotides matching TRBD2. The CDR3 extends over 17 amino acids. CDR1 is SGHRS, CDR2 YFSETQ, per germline. V trimming: 4 bases; J trimming: 2 bases; junction bases outside the gene matches: 10. The CDR3 sequence: CASSLVSSGGFTDTQYF. The CDR3 DNA reads TGCGCCAGCAGCCTTGTTTCTAGCGGGGGATTCACAGATACGCAGTATTTT.

V is TRBV28 and J is TRBJ1-1, with no clear D. Trimming shortened V by 4 bases and J by 2 bases, and 14 bases separated the two germline ends. The CDR3 is made up of 15 amino acids. Germline V gives CDR1 MDHEN, CDR2 SYDVKM. DNA for the CDR3: TGTGCCAGCAGTTGGGCAGGCTCAAGAAACACTGAAGCTTTCTTT. Protein sequence: CASSWAGSRNTEAFF.

This clone has more than one count but fewer than ten. V is TRBV12-3 or TRBV12-4 and J is TRBJ2-7, with 8 bases identical to TRBD2. There are 13 residues in the CDR3. Trimming at V came to 3 bases and at J to 4 bases, leaving 2 bases not matched to a gene. This chain's CDR3 is CASSFGRAYEQYF. CDR3 bases: TGTGCCAGCAGTTTCGGGAGGGCTTACGAGCAGTACTTC.

V usage is TRBV11-2 and J usage is TRBJ2-2; D remains unclear. V lost 8 bases and J 0 bases, leaving 4 bases between the germline ends. The CDR3 totals 12 residues. Germline loops: CDR1 SGHAT, CDR2 FQNNGV. CDR3 in amino acids: CASSANTGELFF. The CDR3 bases are TGTGCCAGCTCAGCGAACACCGGGGAGCTGTTTTTT.

The chain is built from TRBV14 and TRBJ1-6; D perhaps matches TRBD1 (5 bases). The V gene's germline CDR1 is SGHDN and CDR2 FVKESK. V was cut by 0 bases and J by 6 bases, with 9 bases left in between. The CDR3 covers 15 residues. CDR3 nucleotides: TGTGCCAGCAGCCAAGAACCAGGGTTTAATTCACCCCTCCACTTT. It codes for CASSQEPGFNSPLHF. Variable domain in full (rest from reference TRBV14 and TRBJ1-6): EAGVTQFPSHSVIEKGQTVTLRCDPISGHDNLYWYRRVMGKEIKFLLHFVKESKQDESGMPNNRFLAERTGGTYSTLKVQPAELEDSGVYFCASSQEPGFNSPLHFGNGTRLTVT.

The J gene is TRBJ2-2, the V gene TRBV5-5, with D possibly TRBD2 on 6 matching bases. Germline-derived CDR1 and CDR2 are SGHKS and YYEKEE (reference sequence). The CDR3 is 13 amino acids. V shed 5 bases and J shed 5 bases, with 10 bases lying between them. CDR3 DNA: TGTGCCAGCAGGGAGGGGTTTACCGGGGAGCTGTTTTTT. Residues: CASREGFTGELFF.

The gene calls are TRBV6-6 and TRBJ2-5, with D perhaps matching TRBD1 (5 bases). The CDR3 length is 13 residues. Germline V CDR1 and CDR2: MNHNY, SVGAGI (reference sequence). Trimming took 4 bases from V and 2 from J, leaving 8 bases between them. The CDR3 loop reads CASSFDRQETQYF. DNA of the CDR3: TGTGCCAGCAGTTTCGACAGACAAGAGACCCAGTACTTC.

This clone was seen at least ten times. The rearrangement joins TRBV28 to TRBJ1-3, with 10 bases matching TRBD1. J was trimmed by 3 bases and V by 6 bases; bases with no gene match: 8. The CDR3 length is 16 residues. From germline, CDR1 is MDHEN and CDR2 SYDVKM. The CDR3 coding sequence is TGTGCCAGCAGCCCGGGTGACAGGGGGCTTGGAAACACCATATATTTT. It specifies CASSPGDRGLGNTIYF.

The V gene is TRBV27, the J gene TRBJ2-1, with a tentative D call TRBD2 (5 bases). Germline loops: CDR1 MNHEY, CDR2 SMNVEV (reference sequence). The CDR3 is 15 residues long. Trimming stripped 1 base from V and 9 bases from J, with 16 bases between. Here the CDR3 reads CASSLYSGSGSEQFF. The CDR3 nucleotides are TGTGCCAGCAGTTTATATTCAGGAAGTGGGAGTGAGCAGTTCTTC.

V is TRBV28 and J is TRBJ1-4; 9 nucleotides align to TRBD1. Germline values: CDR1 MDHEN, CDR2 SYDVKM. The CDR3 length is 16 residues. The V gene end was trimmed by 3 bases and the J gene end by 3 bases; junction bases not matched to a gene: 5. In DNA form, the CDR3 reads TGTGCCAGCAGTTTGGGACAGGGCCGCTCTAATGAAAAACTGTTTTTT. Amino acids: CASSLGQGRSNEKLFF.

This clone was observed once. The V gene is TRBV15, the J gene TRBJ2-7; possibly TRBD1 for D (6 bases). This CDR3 contains 13 residues. CDR1 is LNHNV and CDR2 is YYDKDF in the germline V gene (reference sequence). Trimming took 5 bases from V and 2 from J, leaving 10 bases between them. The DNA for the CDR3 is TGTGCCACCAGCTTGGGGGCAGCCTACGAGCAGTACTTC. The encoded protein is CATSLGAAYEQYF.

In DNA form, the CDR3 reads TGTGCCTGGACCCGGACAGGGGGAAACACCATATATTTT. Amino acids: CAWTRTGGNTIYF. The chain employs TRBV30 and TRBJ1-3, with 8 bases fitting TRBD1. Germline trimming cut 4 bases from V and 4 bases from J; bases unmatched to any gene: 3. The CDR3 totals 13 residues. Germline CDR1 and CDR2: GTSNPN and SVGIG (reference sequence). Based on the CDR3 plus reference TRBV30 and TRBJ1-3, the full variable domain is SQTIHQWPATLVQPVGSPLSLECTVEGTSNPNLYWYRQAAGRGLQLLFYSVGIGQISSEVPQNLSASRPQDRQFILSSKKLLLSDSGFYLCAWTRTGGNTIYFGEGSWLTVV.

The rearrangement links TRBV28 to TRBJ1-6; D is ambiguous. This CDR3 spans 16 amino acids. The germline gives CDR1 MDHEN, CDR2 SYDVKM. The ends were cut back, 5 bases at V and 0 bases at J, with 11 bases in the middle. For the CDR3, the DNA is TGTGCCAGCAGTCCCCCGCGGTTCTCCTATAATTCACCCCTCCACTTT. Translated: CASSPPRFSYNSPLHF.

The CDR3 sequence: CASTGGPPHYGYTF. The CDR3 bases are TGTGCCAGCACGGGGGGCCCTCCCCACTATGGCTACACCTTC. The chain carries TRBV5-5 and TRBJ1-2; D may be TRBD1 (6 bases). Germline V gives CDR1 SGHKS, CDR2 YYEKEE (reference sequence). The CDR3 runs 14 residues. The germline V and J ends were trimmed by 6 bases and 3 bases, with 15 bases remaining between them. Based on the CDR3 plus reference TRBV5-5 and TRBJ1-2, the full variable domain is DAGVTQSPTHLIKTRGQQVTLRCSPISGHKSVSWYQQVLGQGPQFIFQYYEKEERGRGNFPDRFSARQFPNYSSELNVNALLLGDSALYLCASTGGPPHYGYTFGSGTRLTVV.

The chain joins TRBV6-2 or TRBV6-3 to TRBJ2-7; weak D call: TRBD2 (6 bases). Trimming pared 6 bases from V and 0 bases from J, leaving 15 bases between. The CDR3 sequence is 15 residues long. Germline-derived CDR1 and CDR2 are MNHEY and SVGEGT. The CDR3 DNA reads TGTGCCAGCAGCCCCGCGGGACTCTACTCCTACGAGCAGTACTTC. This gives the protein CASSPAGLYSYEQYF.

This clone appeared once. The chain uses TRBV4-3 and TRBJ1-2; possibly TRBD1 for D (6 bases). V was shortened by 3 bases and J by 4 bases, with 15 bases between the two germline ends. CDR1 LGHNA and CDR2 YSLEER come from the germline V gene. The CDR3 runs to 15 residues. DNA of the CDR3: TGCGCCAGCAGCCAGGACGCCGAACAGGGCTATGGCTACACCTTC. Its translation: CASSQDAEQGYGYTF.

The CDR3 coding sequence is TGTGCCAGCAGCTCCCGGACAGGGGGAGATCAGCCCCAGCATTTT. Translating gives CASSSRTGGDQPQHF. This rearrangement joins TRBV5-6 to TRBJ1-5; 10 bases align to TRBD1. The trim removed 3 bases at V and 5 bases at J, leaving 5 bases unmatched. Germline V gene lookup returns CDR1 SGHDT and CDR2 YYEEEE. The CDR3 extends over 15 amino acids.

V is TRBV7-2 and J is TRBJ1-1; 8 nucleotides align to TRBD1. V lost 3 bases to trimming and J lost 4 bases; unmatched junction nucleotides: 7. Germline V gene sequence: CDR1 SGHTA, CDR2 FQGNSA. CDR3 length: 15 residues. CDR3 sequence reads: CASSLGRGRATEAFF. The CDR3 DNA follows: TGTGCCAGCAGCTTGGGCAGGGGGCGCGCCACTGAAGCTTTCTTT. Looking up the rest from reference TRBV7-2 and TRBJ1-1 gives the full variable domain: GAGVSQSPSNKVTEKGKDVELRCDPISGHTALYWYRQSLGQGLEFLIYFQGNSAPDKSGLPSDRFSAERTGGSVSTLTIQRTQQEDSAVYLCASSLGRGRATEAFFGQGTRLTVV.